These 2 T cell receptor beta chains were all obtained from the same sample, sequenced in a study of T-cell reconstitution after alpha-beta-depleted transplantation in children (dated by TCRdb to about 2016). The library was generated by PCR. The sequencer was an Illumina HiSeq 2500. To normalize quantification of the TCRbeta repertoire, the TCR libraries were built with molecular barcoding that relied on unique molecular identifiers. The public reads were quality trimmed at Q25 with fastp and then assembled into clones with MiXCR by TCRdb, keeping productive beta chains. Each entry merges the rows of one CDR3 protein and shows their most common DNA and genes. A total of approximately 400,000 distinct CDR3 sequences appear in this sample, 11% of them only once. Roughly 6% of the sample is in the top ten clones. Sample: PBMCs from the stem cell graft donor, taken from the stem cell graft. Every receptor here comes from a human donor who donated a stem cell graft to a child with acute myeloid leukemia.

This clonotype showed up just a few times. The CDR3 DNA sequence: TGTGCCAGCAGTGAAAAGGCAGGGAGCTCCTATAATTCACCCCTCCACTTT. It encodes CASSEKAGSSYNSPLHF. The gene calls are TRBV2 and TRBJ1-6, with D perhaps TRBD1 (5 bases). V lost 2 bases and J 0 bases, leaving 11 bases between the germline ends. The CDR3 extends over 17 amino acids. Germline assignment: CDR1 SNHLY and CDR2 FYNNEI. Full variable domain (remainder filled in from reference TRBV2 and TRBJ1-6): EPEVTQTPSHQVTQMGQEVILRCVPISNHLYFYWYRQILGQKVEFLVSFYNNEISEKSEIFDDQFSVERPDGSNFTLKIRSTKLEDSAMYFCASSEKAGSSYNSPLHFGNGTRLTVT.

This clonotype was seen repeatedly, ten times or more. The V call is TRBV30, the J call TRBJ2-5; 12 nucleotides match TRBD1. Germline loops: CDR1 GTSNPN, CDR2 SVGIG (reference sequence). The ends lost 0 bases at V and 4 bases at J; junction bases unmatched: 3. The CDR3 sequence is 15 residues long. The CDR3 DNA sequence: TGTGCCTGGAGTGTGGGACAGGGGGCTGGAGAGACCCAGTACTTC. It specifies CAWSVGQGAGETQYF.